This T cell receptor (beta chain) was sequenced in a study of beta chain features in type 1 diabetes. Broader study findings: PCR may have favored shorter templates equally in patients and controls.

Of the isolated RNA, all was reverse transcribed, and so the sequenced material was expressed TCRB transcripts. Naive, central memory and regulatory T cell samples produced a mean of about 3.4 million reads. Libraries were prepared by immunoSEQ multiplex PCR; TCRdb keeps only in-frame clonotypes and omits some of them. The profile shows roughly 240,000 clones, around 65% of them singletons. A remark on this clone: Its antigen is not identified.

Sampling consisted of one heparinised blood draw per donor, averaging around 100 mL. Purity exceeding 98% was reached by all sorted populations. V lost 6 bases, J lost 10 bases, and 13 bases lay in between. The germline CDR1 and CDR2 sequences are MGHDK and SYGVNS. CDR3 length: 13 residues. The chain links TRBV25-1 to TRBJ1-6, with D possibly matching TRBD1 (5 bases). The receptor was derived from a man aged 25 to 45 in good health. Sequences were obtained from naive CD4+ T cells from blood. CDR3 in amino acids: CASRGPGNSPLHF. The CDR3 nucleotides are TGTGCCAGCAGGGGGCCAGGGAACTCACCCCTCCACTTT.